This paragraph covers one T cell receptor beta chain sequence. Its antigen is currently unknown. This specimen belongs to a study of prognosis after radiotherapy for stage I lung cancer. The wider study: In total, about twelve men and 6 or 7 women took part as patients, aged 53 to 84 with a median of roughly 70 years.

The CDR3 contains 14 residues. The V and J ends lost 1 base and 7 bases respectively, with 11 bases between them. The V gene's germline CDR1 is MNHEY and CDR2 SVGEGT. By two-round multiplex PCR, the TCR beta CDR3 was amplified from genomic DNA. Primers targeting each individual TRBV and TRBJ gene were applied in first-round PCR. Each CDR3 protein is one row after TCRdb ran MiXCR on the multiplex PCR reads. The sample lists roughly 26,000 distinct CDR3 sequences; around 30% were seen once. The study, taken as a whole, reports: There was a fall in unique TCR clone counts after stereotactic body radiation therapy, median around 9,500 versus 6,500.

CT and PET/CT showed node-negative disease in all patients, none of whom had received prior chemotherapy or radiotherapy or had other malignancies. This sample comprised PBMCs, obtained before or after stereotactic body radiation therapy (not recorded which). The sequence was collected from a donor over 45 with non-small cell lung cancer. This chain connects TRBV6-2 or TRBV6-3 to TRBJ2-1; D gene ambiguous. This CDR3 reads CASSYLGASNEQFF. In nucleotides, the CDR3 is TGTGCCAGCAGTTACTTGGGTGCGTCTAATGAGCAGTTCTTC.